Listed here are 2 T cell receptor beta chains from one sample, sequenced in a study of chemoradiotherapy in HPV16-positive cancers (dated 2022 in TCRdb). Libraries were made using the immunoSEQ multiplex PCR assay. Entries here come from immuneACCESS through TCRdb and include only in-frame sequences with V and J called. Some clones fail to appear in such tables; in the studies checked, an unresolved V gene covers under half of the shortfall, and the cause of the remainder is unknown. The sample data list over 30,000 clones, and about 86% of these were observed just once. The leading ten clones occupy under 2.5% of the sample. The sample here was blood, taken from a patient who underwent chemoradiotherapy. All receptors derive from a human donor with HPV-associated anogenital cancer.

The chain recombines TRBV18 with TRBJ1-1; D ambiguous. Germline CDR1 reads KGHSH; CDR2 reads LQKENI. The CDR3 loop spans 13 amino acids. Trimming removed 6 bases at V and 0 bases at J, with 8 bases between. DNA for the CDR3: TGTGCCAGCTCTGGGGAAATGAACACTGAAGCTTTCTTT. It is translated as CASSGEMNTEAFF.

CDR3 DNA sequence: TGCGCCAGCAGCTTGGACTTTGAGCAGTTCTTC. Translated, it gives CASSLDFEQFF. The chain couples TRBV5-1 to TRBJ2-1; D gene uncertain. Germline V gene data show CDR1 as SGHRS and CDR2 as YFSETQ. V was clipped by 0 bases and J by 9 bases, with 4 bases between them. This CDR3 is built from 11 residues.